One TCR beta chain is described in this entry. What it binds is not known. V lost 7 bases and J lost 6, with 13 bases in between. Germline CDR1 reads MNHNY; CDR2 reads SVGAGI (reference sequence). The CDR3 length is 14 residues. The sample comes from a study of chemoradiotherapy in HPV16-positive cancers. Study-wide points: Only a couple of HPV16-positive patients supplied the functional HPV-specificity definition. In HPV16-positive patients, HPV-responsive T-cell expansion tracked better recurrence-free survival. Candidate HPV-specific clones and E7-related TCR motifs grew in tumor during treatment.

Here immunoSEQ multiplex PCR was the method, and the copy in TCRdb shows in-frame clones only, minus some. The sample has about 3,400 clones, 75% to 95% seen once. The rearrangement links TRBV6-6 to TRBJ1-6; the D is unclear. Sequencing used blood, obtained from a patient who underwent chemoradiotherapy. The sequence came from a human donor with HPV-associated anogenital cancer. DNA for the CDR3: TGTGCCAGCATCCCCGGGAAGTTTAATTCACCCCTCCACTTT. The encoded protein is CASIPGKFNSPLHF.